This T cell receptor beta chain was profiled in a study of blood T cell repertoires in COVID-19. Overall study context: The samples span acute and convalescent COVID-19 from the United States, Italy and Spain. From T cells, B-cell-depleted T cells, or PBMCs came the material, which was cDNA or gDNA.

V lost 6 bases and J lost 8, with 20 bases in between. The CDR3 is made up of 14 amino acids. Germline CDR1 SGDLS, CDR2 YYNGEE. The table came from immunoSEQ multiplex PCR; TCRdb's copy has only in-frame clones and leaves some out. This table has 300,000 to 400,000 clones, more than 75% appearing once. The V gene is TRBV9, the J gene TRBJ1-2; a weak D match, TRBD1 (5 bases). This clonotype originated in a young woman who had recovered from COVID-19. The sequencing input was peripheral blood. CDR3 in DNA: TGTGCCAGCACCGTGTCCAGGGAACGCAGGGGCTACACCTTC. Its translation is CASTVSRERRGYTF. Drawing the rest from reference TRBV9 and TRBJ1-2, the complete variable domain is DSGVTQTPKHLITATGQRVTLRCSPRSGDLSVYWYQQSLDQGLQFLIQYYNGEERAKGNILERFSAQQFPDLHSELNLSSLELGDSALYFCASTVSRERRGYTFGSGTRLTVV.